Listed below are T cell receptor beta chains from one sample, sequenced in a study of blood T cells in healthy people across ages. A single record per CDR3 protein comes from TCRdb applying MiXCR to the 5' RACE reads. The sample holds about 680,000 distinct CDR3 sequences, roughly 50% seen once. Material for sequencing was blood. The receptor source for this set is a woman aged 60-75 years in good health. The CDR3 runs from the conserved cysteine through the conserved F or W. The D gene is left open where the match is weak. Clone size, where shown, is once, few, many, or a class for clones that have expanded.

CSAEGTATEAFF	TGCAGTGCTGAAGGGACAGCCACTGAAGCTTTCTTT	TRBD1	NA	12	TRBV20-1	TRBJ1-1
CASTLAGHTGELFF	TGTGCCAGCACCCTAGCGGGACACACCGGGGAGCTGTTTTTT	TRBD2	NA	14	TRBV3-1	TRBJ2-2
CASSLWINYEQYF	TGTGCCAGCAGCTTATGGATTAACTACGAGCAGTACTTC	NA	NA	13	TRBV7-2	TRBJ2-7
CASSQEDWTGGGEKLFF	TGTGCCAGCAGCCAAGAAGATTGGACAGGCGGAGGAGAAAAACTGTTTTTT	TRBD1	NA	17	TRBV4-2	TRBJ1-4
CASSPQGTTQETQYF	TGCGCCAGCAGCCCTCAGGGGACAACGCAAGAGACCCAGTACTTC	NA	few	15	TRBV5-1	TRBJ2-5
CASSPGLAINEQFF	TGTGCCAGCAGCCCGGGACTAGCGATCAATGAGCAGTTCTTC	TRBD2	few	14	TRBV28	TRBJ2-1
CASTYGTPNTGELFF	TGTGCCAGCACGTATGGGACACCGAACACCGGGGAGCTGTTTTTT	NA	many	15	TRBV6-5	TRBJ2-2
CASSPHTTDRGQETQYF	TGTGCCAGCAGTCCCCACACCACGGACAGGGGACAAGAGACCCAGTACTTC	TRBD1	many	17	TRBV12-3/TRBV12-4	TRBJ2-5
CASTFTLAGGGSGTQYF	TGTGCCAGCACTTTCACCCTAGCGGGAGGAGGGTCGGGTACGCAGTATTTT	TRBD2	NA	17	TRBV28	TRBJ2-3
CASCSQVANYGYTF	TGTGCCTCCTGCTCACAGGTGGCTAACTATGGCTACACCTTC	NA	NA	14	TRBV28	TRBJ1-2
CASSQEASGTDTQYF	TGCGCCAGCAGCCAAGAAGCTAGCGGCACAGATACGCAGTATTTT	NA	NA	15	TRBV4-3	TRBJ2-3
CASSLVGRGQPQHF	TGTGCCAGCAGTTTGGTAGGGCGGGGCCAGCCCCAGCATTTT	NA	NA	14	TRBV27	TRBJ1-5
CASSEAGSSTDTQYF	TGCGCCAGCAGCGAGGCAGGCTCTAGCACAGATACGCAGTATTTT	NA	NA	15	TRBV5-1	TRBJ2-3
CASSVDGDSGNTIYF	TGTGCCAGCAGCGTAGACGGTGACTCTGGAAACACCATATATTTT	NA	NA	15	TRBV9	TRBJ1-3
CASSVRQGEGNIQYF	TGTGCCAGCAGCGTCAGACAGGGTGAGGGAAACATTCAGTACTTC	TRBD1	many	15	TRBV7-2	TRBJ2-4
CASSYDLETQYF	TGTGCCAGCAGTTACGACCTGGAGACCCAGTACTTC	NA	few	12	TRBV6-6	TRBJ2-5
CASSYSGGFGEKLFF	TGTGCCAGCAGCTACAGCGGGGGATTCGGTGAAAAACTGTTTTTT	NA	NA	15	TRBV7-9	TRBJ1-4
CAWRRGHLYNEQFF	TGTGCCTGGAGACGGGGTCATCTGTACAATGAGCAGTTCTTC	NA	few	14	TRBV30	TRBJ2-1
CASSVAQTTHEQYF	TGTGCCAGCAGCGTAGCTCAGACGACCCACGAGCAGTACTTC	NA	NA	14	TRBV9	TRBJ2-7
CASSMGTEETQYF	TGTGCCAGTAGTATGGGGACAGAAGAGACCCAGTACTTC	TRBD1	NA	13	TRBV19	TRBJ2-5
CASSFNWRADYNEQFF	TGTGCCAGCAGCTTCAATTGGAGGGCCGACTACAATGAGCAGTTCTTC	NA	many	16	TRBV7-2	TRBJ2-1
CSATSLAYQETQYF	TGCAGTGCTACGTCATTAGCGTACCAAGAGACCCAGTACTTC	NA	NA	14	TRBV20-1	TRBJ2-5